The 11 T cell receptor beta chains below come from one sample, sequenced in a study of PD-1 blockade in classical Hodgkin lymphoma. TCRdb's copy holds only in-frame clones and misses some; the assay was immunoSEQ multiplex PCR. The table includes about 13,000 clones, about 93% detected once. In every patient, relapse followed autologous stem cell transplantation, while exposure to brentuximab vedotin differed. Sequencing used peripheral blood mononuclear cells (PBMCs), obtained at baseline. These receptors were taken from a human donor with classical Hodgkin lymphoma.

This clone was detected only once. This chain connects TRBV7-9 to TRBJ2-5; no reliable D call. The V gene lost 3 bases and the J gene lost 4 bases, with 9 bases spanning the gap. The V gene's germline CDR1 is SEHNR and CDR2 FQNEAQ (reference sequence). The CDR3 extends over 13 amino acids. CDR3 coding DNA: TGTGCCAGCAGCTTGGGGTCCTCAGAGACCCAGTACTTC. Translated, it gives CASSLGSSETQYF.

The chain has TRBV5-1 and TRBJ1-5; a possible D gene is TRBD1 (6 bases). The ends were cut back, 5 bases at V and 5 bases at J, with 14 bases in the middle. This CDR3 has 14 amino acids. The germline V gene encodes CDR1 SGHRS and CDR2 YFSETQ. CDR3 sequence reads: CASSTGTTDQPQHF. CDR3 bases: TGCGCCAGCAGTACAGGGACAACAGATCAGCCCCAGCATTTT.

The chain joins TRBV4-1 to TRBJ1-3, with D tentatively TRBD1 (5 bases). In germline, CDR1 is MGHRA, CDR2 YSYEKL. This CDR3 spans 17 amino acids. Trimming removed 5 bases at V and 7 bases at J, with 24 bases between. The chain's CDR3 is CASSGDSEARPINTIYF. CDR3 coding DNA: TGCGCCAGCAGCGGGGACTCTGAGGCTCGTCCTATCAACACCATATATTTT.

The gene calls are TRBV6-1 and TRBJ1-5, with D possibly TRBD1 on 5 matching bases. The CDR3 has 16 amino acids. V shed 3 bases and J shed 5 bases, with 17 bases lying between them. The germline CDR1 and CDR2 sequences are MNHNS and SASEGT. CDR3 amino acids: CASSEDTRFSYQPQHF. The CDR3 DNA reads TGTGCCAGCAGTGAGGACACGAGATTCTCGTATCAGCCCCAGCATTTT.

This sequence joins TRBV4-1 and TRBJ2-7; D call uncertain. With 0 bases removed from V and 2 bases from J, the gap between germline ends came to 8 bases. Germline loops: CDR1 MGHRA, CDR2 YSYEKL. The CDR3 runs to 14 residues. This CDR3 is CASSQDWAAYEQYF. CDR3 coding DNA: TGCGCCAGCAGCCAAGATTGGGCAGCCTACGAGCAGTACTTC.

The CDR3 nucleotides are TGCGCCAGCAGCTTGAACCCTAGCGGGGCCGTCGAGCAGTACTTC. Encoded protein: CASSLNPSGAVEQYF. The chain is built from TRBV5-1 and TRBJ2-7; 9 bases map to TRBD2. Looked up from germline, CDR1 is SGHRS and CDR2 is YFSETQ. V lost 1 base and J lost 6; bases outside the gene matches: 8. The CDR3 has 15 amino acids.

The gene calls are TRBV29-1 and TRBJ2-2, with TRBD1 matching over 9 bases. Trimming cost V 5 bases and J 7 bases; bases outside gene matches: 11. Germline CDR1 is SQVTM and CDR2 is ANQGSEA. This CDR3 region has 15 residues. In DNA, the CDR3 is TGCAGCGTTCAGACGGGGACAGGGCTCGGCGGGGAGCTGTTTTTT. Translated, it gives CSVQTGTGLGGELFF.

The CDR3 nucleotides are TGTGCCAGCATTTGGGGGCCGAGCAATCAGCCCCAGCATTTT. This sequence encodes CASIWGPSNQPQHF. The genes are TRBV6-5 and TRBJ1-5, with TRBD1 as a possible D gene (6 bases). Germline V gene lookup returns CDR1 MNHEY and CDR2 SVGAGI. The CDR3 loop spans 14 amino acids. The V gene lost 7 bases and the J gene lost 1 base, with 11 bases spanning the gap.

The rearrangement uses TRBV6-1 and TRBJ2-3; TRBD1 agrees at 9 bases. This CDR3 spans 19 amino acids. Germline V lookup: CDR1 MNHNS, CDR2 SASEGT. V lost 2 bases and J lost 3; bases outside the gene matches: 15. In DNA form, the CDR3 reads TGTGCCAGCAGTGAACCGGATGTCTCACAGGGGGCTTCGACAGATACGCAGTATTTT. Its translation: CASSEPDVSQGASTDTQYF.

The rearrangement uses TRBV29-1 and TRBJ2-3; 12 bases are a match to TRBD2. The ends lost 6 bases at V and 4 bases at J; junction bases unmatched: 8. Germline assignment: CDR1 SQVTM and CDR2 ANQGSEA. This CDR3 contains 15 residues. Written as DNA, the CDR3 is TGCAGCGTGCAGGCTAGCGGGAGGGCCCCAGATACGCAGTATTTT. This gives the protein CSVQASGRAPDTQYF.

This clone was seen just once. The CDR3 protein is CASSYGTKDEKLFF. CDR3 coding DNA: TGTGCCAGCAGTTACGGGACAAAGGATGAAAAACTGTTTTTT. This rearrangement joins TRBV6-6 to TRBJ1-4, with D maybe TRBD1 (6 bases). Trimming removed 2 bases from V and 6 bases from J, with 10 bases in between. From germline, CDR1 is MNHNY and CDR2 SVGAGI (reference sequence). The CDR3 loop spans 14 amino acids.